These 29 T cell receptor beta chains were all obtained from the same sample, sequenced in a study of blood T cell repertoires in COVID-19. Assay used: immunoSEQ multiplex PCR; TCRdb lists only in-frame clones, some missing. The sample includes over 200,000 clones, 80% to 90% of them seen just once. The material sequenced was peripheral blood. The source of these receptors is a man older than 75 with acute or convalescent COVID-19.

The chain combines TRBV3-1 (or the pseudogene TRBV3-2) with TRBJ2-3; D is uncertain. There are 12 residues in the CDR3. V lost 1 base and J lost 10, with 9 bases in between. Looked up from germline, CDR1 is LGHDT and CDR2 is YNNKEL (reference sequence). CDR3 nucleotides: TGTGCCAGCAGCCAAGGGGTACGGGCGCAGTATTTT. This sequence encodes CASSQGVRAQYF.

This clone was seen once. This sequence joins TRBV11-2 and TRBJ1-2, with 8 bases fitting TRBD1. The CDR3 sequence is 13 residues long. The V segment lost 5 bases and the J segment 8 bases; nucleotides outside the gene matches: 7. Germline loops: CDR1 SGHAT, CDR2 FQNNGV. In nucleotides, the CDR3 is TGTGCCAGCAGCCGGGACAGGCGGCAAGGCTACACCTTC. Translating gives CASSRDRRQGYTF.

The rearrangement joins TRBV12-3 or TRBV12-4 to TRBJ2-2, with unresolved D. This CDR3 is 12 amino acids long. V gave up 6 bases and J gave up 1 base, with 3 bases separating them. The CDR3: CASRRNTGELFF. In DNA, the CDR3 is TGTGCCAGCAGGAGGAACACCGGGGAGCTGTTTTTT.

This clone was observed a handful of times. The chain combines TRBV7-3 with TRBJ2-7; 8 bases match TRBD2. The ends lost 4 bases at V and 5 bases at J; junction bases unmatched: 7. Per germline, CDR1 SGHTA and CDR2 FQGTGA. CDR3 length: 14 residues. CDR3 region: CASSSGLVGDEQYF. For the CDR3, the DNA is TGTGCCAGCAGCTCGGGACTAGTGGGGGACGAGCAGTACTTC.

CDR3 bases: TGTGCCAGCAGCTTTACTAGCGGGAGGTGGGGGGAGACCCAGTACTTC. It codes for CASSFTSGRWGETQYF. The chain carries TRBV5-4 and TRBJ2-5; TRBD2 matches at 12 bases. With V trimmed by 2 bases and J by 5 bases, 7 bases remained unmatched. Germline V CDR1 and CDR2: SGHNT, YYREEE (reference sequence). The CDR3 totals 16 residues.

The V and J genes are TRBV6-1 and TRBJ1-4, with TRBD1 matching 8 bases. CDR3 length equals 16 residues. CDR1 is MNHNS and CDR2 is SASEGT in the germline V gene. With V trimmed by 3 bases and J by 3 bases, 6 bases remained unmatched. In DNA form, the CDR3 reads TGTGCCAGCAGTGAGAGGACAGGGCGCTCTAATGAAAAACTGTTTTTT. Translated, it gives CASSERTGRSNEKLFF.

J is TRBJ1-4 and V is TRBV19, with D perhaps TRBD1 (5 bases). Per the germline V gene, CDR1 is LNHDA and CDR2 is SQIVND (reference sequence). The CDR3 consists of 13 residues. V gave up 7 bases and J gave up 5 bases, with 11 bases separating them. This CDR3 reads CASTAQGNEKLFF. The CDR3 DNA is TGTGCCAGTACGGCCCAGGGAAATGAAAAACTGTTTTTT.

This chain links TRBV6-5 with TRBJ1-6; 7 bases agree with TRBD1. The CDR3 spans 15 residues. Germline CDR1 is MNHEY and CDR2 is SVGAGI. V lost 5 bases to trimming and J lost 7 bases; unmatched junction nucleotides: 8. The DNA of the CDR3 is TGTGCCAGCAGTATGCGGGACAGTGCCAATTCACCCCTCCACTTT. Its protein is CASSMRDSANSPLHF.

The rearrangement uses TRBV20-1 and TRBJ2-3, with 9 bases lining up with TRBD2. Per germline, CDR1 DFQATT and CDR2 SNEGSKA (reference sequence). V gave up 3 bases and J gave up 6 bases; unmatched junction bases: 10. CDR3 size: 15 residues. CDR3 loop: CSASWAGGPRDTQYF. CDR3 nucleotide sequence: TGCAGTGCTAGTTGGGCGGGAGGGCCCCGGGATACGCAGTATTTT.

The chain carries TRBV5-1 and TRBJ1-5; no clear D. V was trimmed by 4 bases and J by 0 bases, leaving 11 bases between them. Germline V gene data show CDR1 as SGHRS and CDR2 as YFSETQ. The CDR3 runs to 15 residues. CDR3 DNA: TGCGCCAGCAGCCCGTCAGGAAATAGCAATCAGCCCCAGCATTTT. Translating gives CASSPSGNSNQPQHF.

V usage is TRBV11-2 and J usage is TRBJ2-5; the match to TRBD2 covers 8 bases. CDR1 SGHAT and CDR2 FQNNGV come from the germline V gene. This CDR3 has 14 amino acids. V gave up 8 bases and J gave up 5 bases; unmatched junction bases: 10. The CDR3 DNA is TGTGCCAGCGCCACTGGACTAGCCGGGGAGACCCAGTACTTC. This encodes CASATGLAGETQYF.

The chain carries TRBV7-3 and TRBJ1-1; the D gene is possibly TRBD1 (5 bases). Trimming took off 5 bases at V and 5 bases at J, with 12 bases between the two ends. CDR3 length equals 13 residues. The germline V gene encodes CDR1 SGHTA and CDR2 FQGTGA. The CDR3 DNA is TGTGCCAGCAGCCTCTCGGGGGGAACTGAAGCTTTCTTT. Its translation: CASSLSGGTEAFF.

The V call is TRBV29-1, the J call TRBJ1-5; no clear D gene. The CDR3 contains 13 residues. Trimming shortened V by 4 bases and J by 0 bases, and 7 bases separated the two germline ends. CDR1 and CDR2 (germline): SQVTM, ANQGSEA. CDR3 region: CSVADNSNQPQHF. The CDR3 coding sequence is TGCAGCGTTGCAGATAATAGCAATCAGCCCCAGCATTTT.

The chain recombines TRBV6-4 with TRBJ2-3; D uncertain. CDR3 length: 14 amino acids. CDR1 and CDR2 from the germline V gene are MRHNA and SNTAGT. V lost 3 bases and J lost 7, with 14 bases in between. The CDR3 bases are TGTGCCAGCAGTGAGGGTATTCGAGGCTATACGCAGTATTTT. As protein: CASSEGIRGYTQYF.

The CDR3 coding sequence is TGTGCCAGCAGTTTCAGGCGGGGGGAAAAACTGTTTTTT. This sequence encodes CASSFRRGEKLFF. This chain uses TRBV12-3 or TRBV12-4 with TRBJ1-4; maybe TRBD1 (5 bases). The length of the CDR3 is 13 residues. Trimming left V 3 bases short and J 8 bases short, with 10 bases between.

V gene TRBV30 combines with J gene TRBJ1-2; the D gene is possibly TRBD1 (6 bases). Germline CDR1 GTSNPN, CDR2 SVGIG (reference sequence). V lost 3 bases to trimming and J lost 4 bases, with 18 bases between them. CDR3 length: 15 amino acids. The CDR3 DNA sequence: TGTGCCTGGAGCGCGACAGGTTCGAAGGCCTATGGCTACACCTTC. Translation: CAWSATGSKAYGYTF.

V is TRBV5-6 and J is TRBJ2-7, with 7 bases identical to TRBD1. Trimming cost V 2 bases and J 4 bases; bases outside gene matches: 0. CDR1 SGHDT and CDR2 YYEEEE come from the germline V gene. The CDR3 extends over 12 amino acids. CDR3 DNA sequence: TGTGCCAGCAGCTTACAGGGGTACGAGCAGTACTTC. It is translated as CASSLQGYEQYF.

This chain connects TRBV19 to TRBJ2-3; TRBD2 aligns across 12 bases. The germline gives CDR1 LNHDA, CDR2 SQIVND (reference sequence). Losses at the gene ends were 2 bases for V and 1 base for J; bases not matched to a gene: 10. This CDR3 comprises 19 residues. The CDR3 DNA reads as TGTGCCAGTAGTATAACTAGCGGGGGGCTCCAATACGGCACAGATACGCAGTATTTT. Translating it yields CASSITSGGLQYGTDTQYF.

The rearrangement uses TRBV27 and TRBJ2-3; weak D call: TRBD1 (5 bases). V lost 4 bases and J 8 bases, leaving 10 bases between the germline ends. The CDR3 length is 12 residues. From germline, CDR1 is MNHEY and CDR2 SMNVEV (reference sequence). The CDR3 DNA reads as TGTGCCAGCAGTTGGGCCCAGGGTACGCAGTATTTT. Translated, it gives CASSWAQGTQYF.

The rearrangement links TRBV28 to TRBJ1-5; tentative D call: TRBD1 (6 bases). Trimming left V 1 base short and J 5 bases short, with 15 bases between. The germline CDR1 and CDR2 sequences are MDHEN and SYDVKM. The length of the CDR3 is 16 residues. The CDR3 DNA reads TGTGCCAGCAGTTTATCTCGCCGGGGGGCCGATCAGCCCCAGCATTTT. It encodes CASSLSRRGADQPQHF. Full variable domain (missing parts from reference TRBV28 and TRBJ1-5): DVKVTQSSRYLVKRTGEKVFLECVQDMDHENMFWYRQDPGLGLRLIYFSYDVKMKEKGDIPEGYSVSREKKERFSLILESASTNQTSMYLCASSLSRRGADQPQHFGDGTRLSIL.

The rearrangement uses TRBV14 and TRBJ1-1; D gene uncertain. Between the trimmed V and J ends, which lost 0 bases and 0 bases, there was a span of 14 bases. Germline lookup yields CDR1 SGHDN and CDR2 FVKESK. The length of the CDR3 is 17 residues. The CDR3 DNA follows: TGTGCCAGCAGCCAAGATGGCCGAGTAGACTTGAACACTGAAGCTTTCTTT. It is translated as CASSQDGRVDLNTEAFF.

As DNA, the CDR3 is TGCGCCAGCAGCGGGACTAGCGGAGCGAACACCGGGGAGCTGTTTTTT. This gives the protein CASSGTSGANTGELFF. V and J are TRBV5-1 and TRBJ2-2; TRBD2 matches at 11 bases. Unmatched junction bases numbered 2, after V lost 4 bases and J lost 0 bases. From germline, CDR1 is SGHRS and CDR2 YFSETQ. The CDR3 extends over 16 amino acids.

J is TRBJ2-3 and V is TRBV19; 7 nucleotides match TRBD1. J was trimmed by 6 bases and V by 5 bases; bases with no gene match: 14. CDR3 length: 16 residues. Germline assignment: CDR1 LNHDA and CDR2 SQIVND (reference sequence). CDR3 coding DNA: TGTGCCAGTAGTGCCCTCCCGGGACAGCGGCCGGATACGCAGTATTTT. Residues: CASSALPGQRPDTQYF.

The CDR3 nucleotides are TGCGCCAGCAGCCAAGTAGCAGGGCCCTGGAACACCATATATTTT. The encoded protein is CASSQVAGPWNTIYF. V gene TRBV4-1 combines with J gene TRBJ1-3; a weak D match, TRBD1 (5 bases). The CDR3 sequence is 15 residues long. Trimming removed 1 base at V and 7 bases at J, with 14 bases between. Per germline, CDR1 MGHRA and CDR2 YSYEKL.

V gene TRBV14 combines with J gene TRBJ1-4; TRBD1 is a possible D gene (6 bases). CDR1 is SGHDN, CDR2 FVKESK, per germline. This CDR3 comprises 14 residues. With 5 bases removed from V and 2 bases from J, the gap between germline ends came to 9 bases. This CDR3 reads CASSFRGTNEKLFF. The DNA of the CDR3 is TGTGCCAGCAGCTTCAGGGGCACTAATGAAAAACTGTTTTTT.

CDR3: CASSQGWTGTYEQYF. The CDR3 DNA sequence: TGCGCCAGCAGCCAAGGTTGGACAGGCACCTACGAGCAGTACTTC. V is TRBV4-1 and J is TRBJ2-7; 7 nucleotides line up with TRBD1. CDR3 length: 15 amino acids. J gave up 2 bases and V 1 base, and 5 bases lay outside the gene matches. Germline lookup yields CDR1 MGHRA and CDR2 YSYEKL.

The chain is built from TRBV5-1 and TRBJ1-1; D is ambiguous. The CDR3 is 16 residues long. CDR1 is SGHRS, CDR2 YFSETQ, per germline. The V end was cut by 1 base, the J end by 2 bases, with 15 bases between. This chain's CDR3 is CASSLSPRRGNTEAFF. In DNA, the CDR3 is TGCGCCAGCAGCTTGTCCCCGCGCCGGGGTAACACTGAAGCTTTCTTT.

In nucleotides, the CDR3 is TGTGCCAGCAGTGAGGGACAGGAAGAGACCCAGTACTTC. Protein: CASSEGQEETQYF. This chain connects TRBV12-3 or TRBV12-4 to TRBJ2-5; 8 bases are shared with TRBD1. The V gene end was trimmed by 5 bases and the J gene end by 3 bases; junction bases not matched to a gene: 2. The CDR3 is 13 amino acids.

This CDR3 reads CASSSTGKGYQETQYF. CDR3 nucleotides: TGTGCCAGCAGCTCTACAGGGAAAGGTTACCAAGAGACCCAGTACTTC. This chain joins TRBV14 and TRBJ2-5; D might be TRBD1 (6 bases). CDR3 size: 16 residues. The V gene's germline CDR1 is SGHDN and CDR2 FVKESK. V shed 5 bases and J shed 0 bases, with 16 bases lying between them. The full variable domain, in which reference TRBV14 and TRBJ2-5 provide the parts outside the CDR3, is EAGVTQFPSHSVIEKGQTVTLRCDPISGHDNLYWYRRVMGKEIKFLLHFVKESKQDESGMPNNRFLAERTGGTYSTLKVQPAELEDSGVYFCASSSTGKGYQETQYFGPGTRLLVL.